The sequence of this TCR beta chain was determined in a study of neurological immune-mediated disorders. The germline V and J ends were trimmed by 7 bases and 4 bases, with 16 bases remaining between them. The CDR3 is made up of 13 amino acids. The V gene's germline CDR1 is DFQATT and CDR2 SNEGSKA (reference sequence). Time point denoted: longitudinal time-point 1 (baseline). With 10-nucleotide random UMIs included, cDNA was synthesized by 5'RACE. MiXCR, run by TCRdb on the 5' RACE reads, gives a single entry per CDR3 protein. There are some 54,000 distinct CDR3 sequences in the sample; around a tenth occur only once, and approximately 7% lies in the top ten. This clonotype was counted many times.

The sample comprised PBMCs. The rearrangement joins TRBV20-1 to TRBJ1-1, with D perhaps TRBD1 (5 bases). The TCR sequence derives from a male donor with HTLV-1-associated myelopathy (HAM/TSP). The CDR3 nucleotides read TGCAGTGGGCGGCAGGGCACGGTCACTGAAGCTTTCTTT. The encoded protein is CSGRQGTVTEAFF.